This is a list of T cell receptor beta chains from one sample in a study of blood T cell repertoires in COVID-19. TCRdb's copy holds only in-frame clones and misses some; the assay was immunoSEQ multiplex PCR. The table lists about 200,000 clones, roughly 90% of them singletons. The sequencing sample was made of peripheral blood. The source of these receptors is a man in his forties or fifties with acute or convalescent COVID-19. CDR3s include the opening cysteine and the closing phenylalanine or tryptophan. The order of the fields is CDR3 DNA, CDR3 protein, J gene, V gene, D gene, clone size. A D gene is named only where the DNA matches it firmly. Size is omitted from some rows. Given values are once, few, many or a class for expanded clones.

CDR3nt: TGTGCCAGCGGGACAGGGGCCTATGGCTACACCTTC
CDR3aa: CASGTGAYGYTF
j_gene: TRBJ1-2
v_gene: TRBV28
d_gene: TRBD1
abundance: .

CDR3nt: TGTGCCTGGAGTGTACCGGGGGGGCATTTTGAAGCTTTCTTT
CDR3aa: CAWSVPGGHFEAFF
j_gene: TRBJ1-1
v_gene: TRBV30
d_gene: .
abundance: .

CDR3nt: TGTGCCAGCAAGCCTAGCGGGGGGCCAGAGACCCAGTACTTC
CDR3aa: CASKPSGGPETQYF
j_gene: TRBJ2-5
v_gene: TRBV27
d_gene: TRBD2
abundance: once

CDR3nt: TGTGCCAGTAGTCCCTCAGGTCCCCGCGCCCCCGCAGATACGCAGTATTTT
CDR3aa: CASSPSGPRAPADTQYF
j_gene: TRBJ2-3
v_gene: TRBV19
d_gene: .
abundance: .

CDR3nt: TGTGCCAGCAGCCCTTCTAGCGGACAAGAGACCCAGTACTTC
CDR3aa: CASSPSSGQETQYF
j_gene: TRBJ2-5
v_gene: TRBV6-6
d_gene: TRBD2
abundance: .

CDR3nt: TGTGCCAGCAGTTACGCCCTGACAGGGGCCGGGGAGCTGTTTTTT
CDR3aa: CASSYALTGAGELFF
j_gene: TRBJ2-2
v_gene: TRBV6-6
d_gene: TRBD1
abundance: .

CDR3nt: TGTGCCAGCAGTTTGTACAGGGTGAATTCACCCCTCCACTTT
CDR3aa: CASSLYRVNSPLHF
j_gene: TRBJ1-6
v_gene: TRBV28
d_gene: .
abundance: .

CDR3nt: TGTGCCAGCAGTTTAGGCGGGTTGTGGGTCGAGCAGTACTTC
CDR3aa: CASSLGGLWVEQYF
j_gene: TRBJ2-7
v_gene: TRBV27
d_gene: .
abundance: few

CDR3nt: TGTGCCAGCAGCCCCGGACAGATAATGAACACTGAAGCTTTCTTT
CDR3aa: CASSPGQIMNTEAFF
j_gene: TRBJ1-1
v_gene: TRBV7-8
d_gene: .
abundance: .

CDR3nt: TGTGCCAGCAGTTTGAGGACAGGGGGCAATCAGCCCCAGCATTTT
CDR3aa: CASSLRTGGNQPQHF
j_gene: TRBJ1-5
v_gene: TRBV27
d_gene: TRBD1
abundance: .

CDR3nt: TGTGCCAGCAGTTTAGGGGGCCCTAATGAAAAACTGTTTTTT
CDR3aa: CASSLGGPNEKLFF
j_gene: TRBJ1-4
v_gene: TRBV28
d_gene: .
abundance: .

CDR3nt: TGTGCCAGCAGTTACGGGGGGGAAAATCAGCCCCAGCATTTT
CDR3aa: CASSYGGENQPQHF
j_gene: TRBJ1-5
v_gene: TRBV6-6
d_gene: .
abundance: .

CDR3nt: TGTGCCAGCAGCCAAGAGAGGGGGGGGACTGAAGCTTTCTTT
CDR3aa: CASSQERGGTEAFF
j_gene: TRBJ1-1
v_gene: TRBV14
d_gene: .
abundance: .

CDR3nt: TGTGCCAGCAGCCCCTACACTGAAGCTTTCTTT
CDR3aa: CASSPYTEAFF
j_gene: TRBJ1-1
v_gene: TRBV5-8
d_gene: .
abundance: .

CDR3nt: TGTGCCAGTAGTATAGGACAGGGAACCAATCAGCCCCAGCATTTT
CDR3aa: CASSIGQGTNQPQHF
j_gene: TRBJ1-5
v_gene: TRBV19
d_gene: TRBD1
abundance: once

CDR3nt: TGTGCCTGCGCTCCGGGACTCTTAACAGATACGCAGTATTTT
CDR3aa: CACAPGLLTDTQYF
j_gene: TRBJ2-3
v_gene: TRBV2
d_gene: .
abundance: .

CDR3nt: TGTGCCACCAGCAGAGATTCAGGGTCCGATACGCAGTATTTT
CDR3aa: CATSRDSGSDTQYF
j_gene: TRBJ2-3
v_gene: TRBV15
d_gene: .
abundance: once

CDR3nt: TGTGCCAGCAGCTTAGCCCTCCTTCGAGACAGGGGACGACTAGGCTCACCCCTCCACTTT
CDR3aa: CASSLALLRDRGRLGSPLHF
j_gene: TRBJ1-6
v_gene: TRBV7-8
d_gene: TRBD1
abundance: once

CDR3nt: TGTGCCAGTCTGCTATCTAGCGGGGCTTCGGTAGATACGCAGTATTTT
CDR3aa: CASLLSSGASVDTQYF
j_gene: TRBJ2-3
v_gene: TRBV7-9
d_gene: TRBD2
abundance: .

CDR3nt: TGTGCCAGCACCCCGTTTCAGCGAAATTCACCCCTCCACTTT
CDR3aa: CASTPFQRNSPLHF
j_gene: TRBJ1-6
v_gene: TRBV28
d_gene: .
abundance: .

CDR3nt: TGCGCCAGCAGCCCTGCGGGACGAACAGATACGCAGTATTTT
CDR3aa: CASSPAGRTDTQYF
j_gene: TRBJ2-3
v_gene: TRBV4-1
d_gene: .
abundance: .

CDR3nt: TGTGCCAGCAGTTACTTGGCCGGGACGGGGGAGACTGAAGCTTTCTTT
CDR3aa: CASSYLAGTGETEAFF
j_gene: TRBJ1-1
v_gene: TRBV6-2/TRBV6-3
d_gene: .
abundance: .

CDR3nt: TGTGCCAGTAGTCCCGGCCGGCGGATCTATGGCTACACCTTC
CDR3aa: CASSPGRRIYGYTF
j_gene: TRBJ1-2
v_gene: TRBV19
d_gene: .
abundance: .

CDR3nt: TGTGCCAGCAGTCGACGAGGGCTCTACGAGCAGTACTTC
CDR3aa: CASSRRGLYEQYF
j_gene: TRBJ2-7
v_gene: TRBV27
d_gene: .
abundance: .

CDR3nt: TGCGCCAGCAGCCAATCCGGACAGATTAGCAATCAGCCCCAGCATTTT
CDR3aa: CASSQSGQISNQPQHF
j_gene: TRBJ1-5
v_gene: TRBV4-1
d_gene: .
abundance: .

CDR3nt: TGTGCCAGCAGTTTCGGGGTGAACTATGGCTACACCTTC
CDR3aa: CASSFGVNYGYTF
j_gene: TRBJ1-2
v_gene: TRBV27
d_gene: .
abundance: .

CDR3nt: TGTGCCAGCAGTTCCCCGGGGGACAGGGCAACCTACGAGCAGTACTTC
CDR3aa: CASSSPGDRATYEQYF
j_gene: TRBJ2-7
v_gene: TRBV28
d_gene: TRBD1
abundance: .

CDR3nt: TGTGCCACCGGTTCTCTCGGTAACTATGGCTACACCTTC
CDR3aa: CATGSLGNYGYTF
j_gene: TRBJ1-2
v_gene: TRBV7-9
d_gene: .
abundance: .

CDR3nt: TGTGCCAGCAGTGAAGCGGGCGGGTACCAAGGTGAAAAACTGTTTTTT
CDR3aa: CASSEAGGYQGEKLFF
j_gene: TRBJ1-4
v_gene: TRBV6-1
d_gene: .
abundance: few

CDR3nt: TGTGCCATCAGTGTCAGTTTCGATCAGCCCCAGCATTTT
CDR3aa: CAISVSFDQPQHF
j_gene: TRBJ1-5
v_gene: TRBV10-3
d_gene: .
abundance: .

CDR3nt: TGTGCCAGCAGCGCTACCTCCTCTAGAGCTCAGCCCCAGCATTTT
CDR3aa: CASSATSSRAQPQHF
j_gene: TRBJ1-5
v_gene: TRBV2
d_gene: .
abundance: .

CDR3nt: TGTGCCAGCAGTTTATCCGGGGTTGGAAACACCATATATTTT
CDR3aa: CASSLSGVGNTIYF
j_gene: TRBJ1-3
v_gene: TRBV27
d_gene: .
abundance: .